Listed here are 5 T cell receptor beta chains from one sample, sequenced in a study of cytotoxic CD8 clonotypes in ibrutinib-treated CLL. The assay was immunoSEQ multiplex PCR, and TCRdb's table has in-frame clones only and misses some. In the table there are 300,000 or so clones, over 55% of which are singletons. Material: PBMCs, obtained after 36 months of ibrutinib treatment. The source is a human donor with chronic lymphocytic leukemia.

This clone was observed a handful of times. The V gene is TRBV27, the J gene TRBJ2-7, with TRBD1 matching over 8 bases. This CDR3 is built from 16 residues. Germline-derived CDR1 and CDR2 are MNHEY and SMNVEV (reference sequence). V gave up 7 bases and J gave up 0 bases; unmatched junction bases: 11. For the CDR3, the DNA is TGTGCCAGCATCCAGACCAGACAGGGGAACTCCTACGAGCAGTACTTC. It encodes CASIQTRQGNSYEQYF.

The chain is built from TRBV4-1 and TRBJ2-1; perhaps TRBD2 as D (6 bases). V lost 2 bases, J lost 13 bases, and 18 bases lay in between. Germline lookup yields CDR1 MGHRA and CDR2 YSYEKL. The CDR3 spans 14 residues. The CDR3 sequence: CASSQFPGLTLQFF. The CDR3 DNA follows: TGCGCCAGCAGCCAATTCCCTGGACTAACCCTTCAGTTCTTC.

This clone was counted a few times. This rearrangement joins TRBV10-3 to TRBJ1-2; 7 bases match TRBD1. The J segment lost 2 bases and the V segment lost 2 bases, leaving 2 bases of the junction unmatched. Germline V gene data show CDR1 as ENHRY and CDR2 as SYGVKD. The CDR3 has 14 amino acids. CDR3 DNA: TGTGCCATCAGTGAGACGACAGGGAACTATGGCTACACCTTC. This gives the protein CAISETTGNYGYTF.

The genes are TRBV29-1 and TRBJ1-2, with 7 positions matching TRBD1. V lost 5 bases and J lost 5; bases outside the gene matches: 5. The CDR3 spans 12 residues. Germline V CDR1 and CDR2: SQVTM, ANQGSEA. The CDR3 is CSVTTGWYGYTF. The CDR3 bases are TGCAGCGTTACGACAGGGTGGTATGGCTACACCTTC.

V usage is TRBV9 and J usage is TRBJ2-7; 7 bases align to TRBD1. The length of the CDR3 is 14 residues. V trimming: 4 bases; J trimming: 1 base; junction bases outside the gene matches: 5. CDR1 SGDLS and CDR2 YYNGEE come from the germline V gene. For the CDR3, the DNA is TGTGCCAGCAGCTCCCGGGACAGTTCCTACGAGCAGTACTTC. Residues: CASSSRDSSYEQYF. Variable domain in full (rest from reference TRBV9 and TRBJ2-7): DSGVTQTPKHLITATGQRVTLRCSPRSGDLSVYWYQQSLDQGLQFLIQYYNGEERAKGNILERFSAQQFPDLHSELNLSSLELGDSALYFCASSSRDSSYEQYFGPGTRLTVT.